The 25 T cell receptor beta chains given below trace back to one sample, sequenced in a study of identical twins. TCRdb reprocessed the 5' RACE reads with MiXCR, giving one entry per CDR3 protein. Of about 520,000 distinct CDR3 sequences listed, approximately 22% are singletons. These data were also reused for a study on T cells expressing NK-cell markers.

Input material: CD4+ T cells sorted from blood. The source is a woman younger than 30 in good health.

The V gene is TRBV5-1, the J gene TRBJ2-5, with TRBD2 matching over 7 bases. V lost 0 bases to trimming and J lost 1 base; unmatched junction nucleotides: 6. CDR1 and CDR2 (germline): SGHRS, YFSETQ. CDR3 length: 16 amino acids. CDR3 in DNA: TGCGCCAGCAGCTTGGGGGGGTCTAGCGGCCAAGAGACCCAGTACTTC. This encodes CASSLGGSSGQETQYF.

The chain uses TRBV7-3 and TRBJ2-5; D might be TRBD2 (6 bases). V shed 3 bases and J shed 5 bases, with 10 bases lying between them. The CDR3 sequence is 13 residues long. In germline, CDR1 is SGHTA, CDR2 FQGTGA. CDR3 sequence: CASSLTRVETQYF. DNA of the CDR3: TGTGCCAGCAGCTTGACTAGAGTTGAGACCCAGTACTTC.

This clonotype was seen many times. The CDR3 sequence is CSAITGLGQYF. The CDR3 nucleotides read TGCAGTGCTATAACAGGGCTTGGGCAGTACTTC. The V call is TRBV20-1, the J call TRBJ2-7, with a weak D call TRBD1 (6 bases). Germline loops: CDR1 DFQATT, CDR2 SNEGSKA (reference sequence). Between the trimmed V and J ends, which lost 4 bases and 9 bases, there was a span of 13 bases. The CDR3 is 11 amino acids.

This clonotype has more than one count but fewer than ten. The V and J genes are TRBV20-1 and TRBJ2-3; perhaps TRBD2 as D (5 bases). The V end was cut by 3 bases, the J end by 6 bases, with 16 bases between. The CDR3 runs to 14 residues. Germline values: CDR1 DFQATT, CDR2 SNEGSKA (reference sequence). CDR3 loop: CSASLAPLVDTQYF. The CDR3 DNA is TGCAGTGCTAGCCTAGCTCCCCTAGTCGATACGCAGTATTTT.

The chain links TRBV12-3 or TRBV12-4 to TRBJ1-2; 7 nucleotides align to TRBD1. This CDR3 comprises 13 residues. The trim removed 3 bases at V and 8 bases at J, leaving 6 bases unmatched. CDR3 nucleotides: TGTGCCAGCAGTTTTGGGCAGGGGGAAGGCTACACCTTC. Translating gives CASSFGQGEGYTF.

This clonotype has more than one count but fewer than ten. The chain is built from TRBV5-1 and TRBJ2-7; 7 bases are a match to TRBD1. CDR1 and CDR2 from the germline V gene are SGHRS and YFSETQ. The CDR3 contains 12 residues. V lost 6 bases and J lost 5; bases outside the gene matches: 5. CDR3 DNA sequence: TGCGCCAGCAAGGGGGCCGCCGACGAGCAGTACTTC. Its translation: CASKGAADEQYF.

This clonotype was recorded a few times. The chain links TRBV5-1 to TRBJ2-2; D remains unclear. V was trimmed by 2 bases and J by 2 bases, leaving 10 bases between them. The CDR3 extends over 15 amino acids. Germline V gene lookup returns CDR1 SGHRS and CDR2 YFSETQ. In DNA form, the CDR3 reads TGCGCCAGCAGCTTTGACATCCCCAACACCGGGGAGCTGTTTTTT. The encoded protein is CASSFDIPNTGELFF.

This clonotype was seen more than once but under ten times. The chain joins TRBV12-3 or TRBV12-4 to TRBJ1-2; a possible D gene is TRBD1 (6 bases). Between the trimmed V and J ends, which lost 3 bases and 5 bases, there was a span of 13 bases. The CDR3 is 14 amino acids. The CDR3 sequence: CASSFGQTDYGYTF. The CDR3 bases are TGTGCCAGCAGTTTCGGACAGACTGATTATGGCTACACCTTC.

The chain joins TRBV12-3 or TRBV12-4 to TRBJ2-3; D may be TRBD1 (6 bases). This CDR3 spans 14 amino acids. Trimming shortened V by 3 bases and J by 4 bases, and 11 bases separated the two germline ends. Here the CDR3 DNA reads TGTGCCAGCAGTTTCCTCCCAGGGGCAGATACGCAGTATTTT. The encoded protein is CASSFLPGADTQYF.

This chain uses TRBV4-1 with TRBJ1-4; D is unclear. With 4 bases removed from V and 8 bases from J, the gap between germline ends came to 20 bases. Looked up from germline, CDR1 is MGHRA and CDR2 is YSYEKL. The CDR3 spans 16 residues. CDR3 sequence: CASSLIPPPGEEKLFF. The CDR3 DNA reads TGCGCCAGCAGCCTAATCCCCCCTCCGGGCGAGGAAAAACTGTTTTTT.

In this sample, this clonotype turned up once. This may arise from a read error, as a much more abundant clone is one base away. The CDR3 DNA reads as TGTGCCAGCAGCCACCACAATGAGCAGTTCTTC. Amino acid sequence: CASSHHNEQFF. V usage is TRBV3-1 and J usage is TRBJ2-1; the D is unclear. Deletions cut 3 bases from V and 5 bases from J, with 2 bases between. There are 11 residues in the CDR3. The germline CDR1 and CDR2 sequences are LGHDT and YNNKEL (reference sequence).

This clonotype has a handful of counts. The gene calls are TRBV5-1 and TRBJ1-6; tentatively, D is TRBD1 (5 bases). Germline V gives CDR1 SGHRS, CDR2 YFSETQ. V was clipped by 4 bases and J by 9 bases, with 20 bases between them. This CDR3 is 16 amino acids long. In DNA, the CDR3 is TGCGCCAGCAGCCCGAGGGACGGAGGACGGGGTTCACCCCTCCACTTT. This gives the protein CASSPRDGGRGSPLHF.

This clonotype came up once. The gene calls are TRBV2 and TRBJ2-7; D unresolved. V shed 4 bases and J shed 2 bases, with 15 bases lying between them. The CDR3 covers 15 residues. Germline V CDR1 and CDR2: SNHLY, FYNNEI. The CDR3 nucleotides read TGTGCCAGCAGTGTTATTGCAGGTATAACCTACGAGCAGTACTTC. The encoded protein is CASSVIAGITYEQYF.

Many counts were recorded for this clonotype. The chain links TRBV20-1 to TRBJ2-1; 7 bases align to TRBD2. The CDR3 runs to 11 residues. From germline, CDR1 is DFQATT and CDR2 SNEGSKA (reference sequence). With V trimmed by 6 bases and J by 15 bases, 11 bases remained unmatched. DNA for the CDR3: TGCAGTGCACGAACTAGCGCCGTCCTGTTCTTC. It codes for CSARTSAVLFF.

This clonotype came up a few times. The chain links TRBV21-1 to TRBJ2-7; TRBD2, as called in the table, went unchecked against the DNA. TRBV21-1 is given as a pseudogene. This CDR3 is built from 16 residues. The CDR3 sequence: CASSAERREIAYEQYF. In nucleotides, the CDR3 is TGTGCCAGCAGCGCTGAAAGGCGGGAGATTGCCTACGAGCAGTACTTC.

This clonotype was counted only a few times. V and J are TRBV3-1 and TRBJ2-1; the D is unclear. V was cut by 4 bases and J by 7 bases, with 11 bases left in between. Germline loops: CDR1 LGHDT, CDR2 YNNKEL (reference sequence). This CDR3 has 13 amino acids. CDR3 bases: TGTGCCAGCAGCCCCGTGGGTGGAAATGAGCAGTTCTTC. Residues: CASSPVGGNEQFF.

The rearrangement uses TRBV11-2 and TRBJ2-7; D is perhaps TRBD2 (5 bases). CDR1 is SGHAT, CDR2 FQNNGV, per germline. V lost 7 bases to trimming and J lost 3 bases, with 19 bases between them. The CDR3 totals 15 residues. The chain's CDR3 is CASTLTAGSVYEQYF. The CDR3 nucleotides are TGTGCCAGCACCCTGACCGCGGGCAGCGTCTACGAGCAGTACTTC.

This clonotype was seen a few times. The CDR3 sequence: CSVGEWKQPQHF. CDR3 nucleotides: TGCAGCGTTGGAGAGTGGAAACAGCCCCAGCATTTT. The V gene is TRBV29-1, the J gene TRBJ1-5; D remains unclear. The CDR3 consists of 12 residues. Germline lookup yields CDR1 SQVTM and CDR2 ANQGSEA. V was clipped by 4 bases and J by 7 bases, with 11 bases between them.

In its sample, this clonotype was seen a few times. This chain joins TRBV7-9 and TRBJ2-3; D remains unclear. Germline V CDR1 and CDR2: SEHNR, FQNEAQ (reference sequence). V was shortened by 2 bases and J by 6 bases, with 12 bases between the two germline ends. This CDR3 has 14 residues. CDR3 DNA: TGTGCCAGCAGCTTATCCCAGGCGGCGGATACGCAGTATTTT. Amino acid sequence: CASSLSQAADTQYF.

This clonotype was observed a few times. The J gene is TRBJ2-7, the V gene TRBV6-2 or TRBV6-3, with D possibly being TRBD2 (6 bases). CDR1 MNHEY and CDR2 SVGEGT come from the germline V gene. Deletions cut 6 bases from V and 6 bases from J, with 21 bases between. This CDR3 comprises 15 residues. The CDR3 reads CASREPSGTRIEQYF. In DNA, the CDR3 is TGTGCCAGCAGAGAACCCTCCGGGACTCGGATCGAGCAGTACTTC.

This rearrangement joins TRBV7-2 to TRBJ2-1; D may match TRBD1 or TRBD2 (6 bases each). V was pared by 6 bases and J by 5 bases, with 20 bases between. Germline values: CDR1 SGHTA, CDR2 FQGNSA. There are 16 residues in the CDR3. The CDR3: CASRLSRGLGNNEQFF. For the CDR3, the DNA is TGTGCCAGCAGACTTAGTCGGGGGCTCGGGAACAATGAGCAGTTCTTC.

This sequence joins TRBV5-1 and TRBJ2-7; no clear D. Germline V gene lookup returns CDR1 SGHRS and CDR2 YFSETQ. This CDR3 is built from 14 residues. Trimming left V 1 base short and J 1 base short, with 9 bases between. The CDR3 is CASSLSQTSYEQYF. The DNA of the CDR3 is TGCGCCAGCAGCTTGAGTCAGACTTCCTACGAGCAGTACTTC. The full variable domain, its missing parts supplied by reference TRBV5-1 and TRBJ2-7, is KAGVTQTPRYLIKTRGQQVTLSCSPISGHRSVSWYQQTPGQGLQFLFEYFSETQRNKGNFPGRFSGRQFSNSRSEMNVSTLELGDSALYLCASSLSQTSYEQYFGPGTRLTVT.

As concerns this clonotype: One end of the junction varies from germline; a read error may be responsible. This chain connects TRBV5-5 to TRBJ2-2, with D perhaps matching TRBD2 (5 bases). The CDR3 spans 15 residues. CDR1 and CDR2 from the germline V gene are SGHKS and YYEKEE (reference sequence). Written as DNA, the CDR3 is TGTGCCAGCAGCTTGGGCAGCCCAAACACCGGGGAGCTGCTTTTT. Encoded protein: CASSLGSPNTGELLF.

The CDR3 here is CSASFRAGGNQPQHF. The CDR3 coding sequence is TGCAGTGCTAGCTTTCGGGCAGGGGGCAATCAGCCCCAGCATTTT. The gene calls are TRBV20-1 and TRBJ1-5; possibly TRBD1 for D (6 bases). CDR3 size: 15 residues. V lost 3 bases and J 2 bases, leaving 14 bases between the germline ends. Germline-derived CDR1 and CDR2 are DFQATT and SNEGSKA (reference sequence).

This clonotype was seen at least ten times. This chain links TRBV12-3 or TRBV12-4 with TRBJ1-2, with D unresolved. Trimming took 6 bases from V and 4 from J, leaving 9 bases between them. The CDR3 spans 12 residues. The CDR3 protein is CASSLTVYGYTF. The CDR3 nucleotides read TGTGCCAGCAGCTTGACGGTCTATGGCTACACCTTC.